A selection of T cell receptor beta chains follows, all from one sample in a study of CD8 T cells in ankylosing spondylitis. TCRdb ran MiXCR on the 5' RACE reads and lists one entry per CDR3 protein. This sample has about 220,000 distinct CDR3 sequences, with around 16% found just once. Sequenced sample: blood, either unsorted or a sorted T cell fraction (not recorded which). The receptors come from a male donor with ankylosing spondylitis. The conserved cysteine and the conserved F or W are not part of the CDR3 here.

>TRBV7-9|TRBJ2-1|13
ASSFPRGPYNEQF
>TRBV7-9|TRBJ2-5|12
ASIRRGGAETQY
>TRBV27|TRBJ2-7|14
ASSLSGPGRTYEQY
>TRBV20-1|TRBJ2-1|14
SVLAGGPHSYNEQF
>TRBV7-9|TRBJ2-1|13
ASSSPPGLAGEQF
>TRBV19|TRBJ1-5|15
ASSIYGQSGSNQPQQ
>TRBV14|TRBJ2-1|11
ASSQGALGEQF
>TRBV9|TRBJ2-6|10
ASSSGANVLT
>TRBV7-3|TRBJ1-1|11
ASSLGGGGEAF
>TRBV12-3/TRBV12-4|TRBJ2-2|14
ASTPLLAANTGELF
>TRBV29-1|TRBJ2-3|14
SVPYPDYPFRDTQY
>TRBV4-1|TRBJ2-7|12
ASSPGAGAYEQY
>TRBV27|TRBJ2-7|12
ASSLGQAPYEQY
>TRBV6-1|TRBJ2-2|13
ASERKGLASGELF
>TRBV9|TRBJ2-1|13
ASSAQGRINNEQF
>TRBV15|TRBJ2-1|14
ATSRDTLETIYEQF
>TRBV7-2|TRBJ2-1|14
ASSLTLRDRDNEQF
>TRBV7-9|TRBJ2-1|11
ASSLAKQNEQF
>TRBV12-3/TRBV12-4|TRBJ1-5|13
ASSFGQASNQPQH
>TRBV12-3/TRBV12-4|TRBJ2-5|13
ASRWDRGPQETQY
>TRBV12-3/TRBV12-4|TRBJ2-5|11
ASSFEVQETQY
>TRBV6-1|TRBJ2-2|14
ASSEALRAYTGELF
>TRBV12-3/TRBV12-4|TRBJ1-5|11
ASSQGSNQPQH
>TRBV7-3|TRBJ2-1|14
ASSLELGSSYNEQF
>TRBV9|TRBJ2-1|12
ASSGLEGGVEQF
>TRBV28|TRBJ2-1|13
ASSLAGGVHNEQF
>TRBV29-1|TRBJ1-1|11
SVGYGGLTEAF
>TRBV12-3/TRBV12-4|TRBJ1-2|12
ASSLDRVNYGYT
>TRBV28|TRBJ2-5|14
ASSGGLAGAMGTQY
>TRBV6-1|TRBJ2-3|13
ASSEIQGGTDTQY
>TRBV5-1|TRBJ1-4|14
ASSLGQGATNEKLF
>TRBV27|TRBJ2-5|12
ASSSRGPYGTQY
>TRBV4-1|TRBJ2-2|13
ASSKGLKNTGELF
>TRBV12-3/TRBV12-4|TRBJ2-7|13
ASSELGDSFYEQY
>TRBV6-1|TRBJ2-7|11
ASTLDNTYEQY
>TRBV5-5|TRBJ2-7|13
ASSSTGTVSYEQY
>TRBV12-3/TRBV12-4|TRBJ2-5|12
ASSLVSAQETQY
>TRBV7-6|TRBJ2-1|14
ASSPTGGGVYNEQF
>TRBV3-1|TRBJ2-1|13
ASSLWTGGNNEQF